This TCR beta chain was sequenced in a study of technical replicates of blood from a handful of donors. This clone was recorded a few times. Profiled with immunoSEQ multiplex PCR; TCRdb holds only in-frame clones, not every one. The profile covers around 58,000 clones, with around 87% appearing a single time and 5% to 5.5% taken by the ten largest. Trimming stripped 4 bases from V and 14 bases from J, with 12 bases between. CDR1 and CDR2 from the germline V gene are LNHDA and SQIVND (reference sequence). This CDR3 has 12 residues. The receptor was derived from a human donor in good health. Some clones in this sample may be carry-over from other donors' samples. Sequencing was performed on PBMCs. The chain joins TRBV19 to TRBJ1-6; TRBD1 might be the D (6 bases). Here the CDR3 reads CASSTKGHTLHF. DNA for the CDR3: TGTGCCAGTAGTACCAAGGGACATACCCTCCACTTT.